These 20 T cell receptor beta chains originate from one sample sequenced in a study of cytomegalovirus exposure and HLA in healthy donors. Vbeta (60) and Jbeta (13) primers were used in the PCR. Profiling relied on immunoSEQ multiplex PCR, and the TCRdb table lists in-frame clones only, not all of them. The sample comprises 99,000 or so clones, over 9.5% of which are singletons, and under 6% rests with the top ten. What was sequenced was PBMCs. The receptor set was obtained from a man in his forties in good health and CMV-seropositive.

This clone was seen a few times. The V call is TRBV11-2, the J call TRBJ1-2; D gene uncertain. V lost 4 bases, J lost 3 bases, and 6 bases lay in between. Germline CDR1 reads SGHAT; CDR2 reads FQNNGV. CDR3 size: 12 residues. CDR3 nucleotide sequence: TGTGCCAGCAGCTACACAGACTATGGCTACACCTTC. Amino acid sequence: CASSYTDYGYTF.

The genes are TRBV13 and TRBJ2-1; no clear D gene. The V end lost 4 bases, the J end lost 4 bases, and 5 bases lay between the germline ends. Germline CDR1 and CDR2: PRHDT and FYEKMQ (reference sequence). CDR3 length equals 12 residues. The CDR3 reads CASSSGYNEQFF. The CDR3 bases are TGTGCCAGCAGCTCCGGGTACAATGAGCAGTTCTTC.

This clone was found a few times. This chain connects TRBV5-4 to TRBJ2-3; 7 bases are a match to TRBD2. Germline-derived CDR1 and CDR2 are SGHNT and YYREEE (reference sequence). With 4 bases clipped from V and 4 bases from J, the junction kept 6 bases outside the gene matches. The length of the CDR3 is 14 residues. The CDR3 nucleotides are TGTGCCAGCAGCCCGAGGGGAGGGGCAGATACGCAGTATTTT. Amino acid sequence: CASSPRGGADTQYF.

This clone was recorded a few times. This chain links TRBV28 with TRBJ1-5, with unresolved D. This CDR3 comprises 13 residues. Trimming pared 3 bases from V and 6 bases from J, leaving 9 bases between. Germline V lookup: CDR1 MDHEN, CDR2 SYDVKM. CDR3 protein: CASSFGVGQPQHF. For the CDR3, the DNA is TGTGCCAGCAGTTTCGGGGTGGGTCAGCCCCAGCATTTT.

The chain's CDR3 is CASSRGTNQPQHF. In DNA form, the CDR3 reads TGTGCCAGCAGTCGAGGTACTAATCAGCCCCAGCATTTT. The chain links TRBV7-9 to TRBJ1-5, with D hard to call. In germline, CDR1 is SEHNR, CDR2 FQNEAQ (reference sequence). The V end lost 6 bases, the J end lost 4 bases, and 10 bases lay between the germline ends. The CDR3 is made up of 13 amino acids.

This clone was seen only a few times. The chain combines TRBV6-5 with TRBJ1-5; D is possibly TRBD1 (6 bases). The CDR3 loop spans 14 amino acids. CDR1 is MNHEY, CDR2 SVGAGI, per germline. Trimming shortened V by 5 bases and J by 4 bases, and 12 bases separated the two germline ends. CDR3 protein: CASSHQGRNQPQHF. The CDR3 DNA is TGTGCCAGCAGTCATCAGGGGCGGAATCAGCCCCAGCATTTT.

This clone was detected a few times. The chain links TRBV5-1 to TRBJ2-7; D unclear. This CDR3 is built from 14 residues. V was pared by 5 bases and J by 5 bases, with 17 bases between. From germline, CDR1 is SGHRS and CDR2 YFSETQ. CDR3 region: CASRVSGQLDEQYF. Here the CDR3 DNA reads TGCGCCAGCAGAGTATCGGGTCAGCTCGACGAGCAGTACTTC. Full variable domain (remainder filled in from reference TRBV5-1 and TRBJ2-7): KAGVTQTPRYLIKTRGQQVTLSCSPISGHRSVSWYQQTPGQGLQFLFEYFSETQRNKGNFPGRFSGRQFSNSRSEMNVSTLELGDSALYLCASRVSGQLDEQYFGPGTRLTVT.

This rearrangement joins TRBV19 to TRBJ1-5; D unclear. Germline V gives CDR1 LNHDA, CDR2 SQIVND (reference sequence). The CDR3 spans 16 residues. With 1 base removed from V and 2 bases from J, the gap between germline ends came to 12 bases. In DNA, the CDR3 is TGTGCCAGTAGTATAGTAGGACTGCGGGGCAATCAGCCCCAGCATTTT. Protein: CASSIVGLRGNQPQHF.

Notes on this clone: At the DNA level, this CDR3 is encoded by other sequences in the same sample as well. The chain employs TRBV5-1 and TRBJ2-3, with D maybe TRBD1 (6 bases). V gave up 2 bases and J gave up 0 bases, with 10 bases separating them. From germline, CDR1 is SGHRS and CDR2 YFSETQ. The length of the CDR3 is 15 residues. Here the CDR3 reads CASSLQGTSTDTQYF. The CDR3 nucleotides are TGCGCCAGCAGCTTACAGGGCACTAGCACAGATACGCAGTATTTT.

The table lists this clone with many counts. This chain links TRBV28 with TRBJ1-2; TRBD1 matches 7 bases. J lost 4 bases, V lost 3 bases, and 14 bases had no gene match. From germline, CDR1 is MDHEN and CDR2 SYDVKM. CDR3 size: 17 residues. The CDR3 nucleotides are TGTGCCAGCAGTTTCCCATGGGACAGATCTACGAGCTATGGCTACACCTTC. Translated, it gives CASSFPWDRSTSYGYTF.

This clone was seen a handful of times. This specimen includes other DNA sequences encoding the same CDR3. The chain uses TRBV7-3 and TRBJ1-1, with 9 positions matching TRBD1. The CDR3 sequence is 13 residues long. V shed 5 bases, J shed 4 bases, and the junction held 2 bases outside the gene matches. Germline assignment: CDR1 SGHTA and CDR2 FQGTGA. The CDR3 is CASSRQGGTEAFF. The CDR3 DNA is TGTGCCAGCAGCCGACAGGGGGGCACTGAAGCTTTCTTT.

A few counts support this clone. CDR3 residues: CASSEGDEQYF. The CDR3 nucleotides read TGCGCCAGCTCCGAGGGCGACGAGCAGTACTTC. The chain joins TRBV10-1 to TRBJ2-7; D is perhaps TRBD2 (5 bases). Trimming took 8 bases from V and 5 from J, leaving 10 bases between them. This CDR3 region has 11 residues. Per the germline V gene, CDR1 is WNHNN and CDR2 is SYGVQD (reference sequence).

The chain joins TRBV7-2 to TRBJ2-7; D not resolved. The CDR3 has 13 amino acids. Per the germline V gene, CDR1 is SGHTA and CDR2 is FQGNSA. V was shortened by 3 bases and J by 4 bases, with 10 bases between the two germline ends. CDR3 coding DNA: TGTGCCAGCAGCTTGGCTTTTCAGTACGAGCAGTACTTC. It codes for CASSLAFQYEQYF.

This rearrangement joins TRBV5-1 to TRBJ1-1; 8 positions agree with TRBD1. Per germline, CDR1 SGHRS and CDR2 YFSETQ. After removal of 3 bases from V and 11 bases from J, the junction contained 9 bases not matched to a gene. The CDR3 sequence is 13 residues long. The CDR3 protein is CASSSQQGVGAFF. The CDR3, as DNA: TGCGCCAGCAGCTCCCAACAGGGGGTTGGGGCTTTCTTT. Full variable domain (rest looked up from reference TRBV5-1 and TRBJ1-1): KAGVTQTPRYLIKTRGQQVTLSCSPISGHRSVSWYQQTPGQGLQFLFEYFSETQRNKGNFPGRFSGRQFSNSRSEMNVSTLELGDSALYLCASSSQQGVGAFFGQGTRLTVV.

The V and J genes are TRBV7-9 and TRBJ2-7; perhaps TRBD2 as D (6 bases). Trimming shortened V by 11 bases and J by 2 bases, and 13 bases separated the two germline ends. CDR1 is SEHNR, CDR2 FQNEAQ, per germline (reference sequence). The CDR3 is 12 residues long. The CDR3 DNA is TGTGCCCTAGCGAGTTCTGCCTACGAGCAGTACTTC. Protein: CALASSAYEQYF.

The chain has TRBV27 and TRBJ2-3; possibly TRBD2 for D (6 bases). Between the trimmed V and J ends, which lost 7 bases and 3 bases, there was a span of 23 bases. This CDR3 has 17 residues. The germline V gene encodes CDR1 MNHEY and CDR2 SMNVEV (reference sequence). CDR3 DNA sequence: TGTGCCAGCAACTCCAAACTAGGGGCGGGAAGAACAGATACGCAGTATTTT. It codes for CASNSKLGAGRTDTQYF.

V and J are TRBV2 and TRBJ1-1; no clear D gene. Germline CDR1 SNHLY, CDR2 FYNNEI. The CDR3 length is 12 residues. The V end lost 7 bases, the J end lost 2 bases, and 8 bases lay between the germline ends. In DNA, the CDR3 is TGTGCCAGCACAATAAGCAACACTGAAGCTTTCTTT. This gives the protein CASTISNTEAFF.

The CDR3 region is CASSSGWTDNNEQFF. DNA of the CDR3: TGTGCCAGTAGTAGCGGGTGGACAGACAACAATGAGCAGTTCTTC. V and J are TRBV19 and TRBJ2-1, with a tentative D call TRBD1 (6 bases). V was pared by 4 bases and J by 5 bases, with 15 bases between. The CDR3 extends over 15 amino acids. Germline lookup yields CDR1 LNHDA and CDR2 SQIVND (reference sequence).

The V gene is TRBV9, the J gene TRBJ1-3; tentative D call: TRBD1 (5 bases). This CDR3 is built from 14 residues. Trimming took 0 bases from V and 3 from J, leaving 7 bases between them. Germline assignment: CDR1 SGDLS and CDR2 YYNGEE. The CDR3 region has the DNA TGTGCCAGCAGCGTAGGACAGAATGGAAACACCATATATTTT. Protein sequence: CASSVGQNGNTIYF.

This clone appeared a few times. The gene calls are TRBV4-1 and TRBJ2-7; TRBD1 agrees at 7 bases. V dropped 0 bases and J dropped 5; count of bases not matched to a gene: 7. Germline CDR1 and CDR2: MGHRA and YSYEKL. This CDR3 spans 15 amino acids. Written as DNA, the CDR3 is TGCGCCAGCAGCCAAGAGGGACAGAGTCAAGACGAGCAGTACTTC. It translates to CASSQEGQSQDEQYF.